This entry is about one T cell receptor beta chain. Its antigen is undetermined. The V and J ends lost 1 base and 10 bases respectively, with 12 bases between them. CDR1 is SGDLS, CDR2 YYNGEE, per germline. This CDR3 region has 14 residues. An input of roughly 0.45 to 1 ug of RNA was subjected to reverse transcription using random hexamers. Across 54 Vbeta and 13 Jbeta, TCR beta CDR3 was amplified with immunoSEQ multiplex PCR. From the immunoSEQ multiplex PCR reads, TCRdb called clonotypes with MiXCR, one entry per CDR3 protein. Of around 170,000 distinct CDR3 sequences listed, approximately 95% are singletons. This specimen comes from a study of CD8 T cells in Susac syndrome. About the study: Treatment at blood withdrawal was none, corticosteroids, or intravenous immunoglobulin alone in Susac syndrome patients. General study results and limits: Susac-specific public clones found in total CD8+ repertoires numbered sixteen, and those in CD8+ TEMRA repertoires numbered about 5. The study recognized that the number of individuals in its TCR sequencing and HLA analysis was relatively small.

The sequencing sample was made of CD8+ T cells from PBMCs. V and J are TRBV9 and TRBJ1-6; D not certain. The origin of this receptor is a human donor with Susac syndrome. This CDR3 is CASSVFELGSPLHF. The CDR3 DNA follows: TGTGCCAGCAGCGTATTCGAGCTGGGGTCACCCCTCCACTTT.